This TCR beta chain appears in the sequencing data of a study of beta chain features in type 1 diabetes. The sequenced template was cDNA made from the entire isolated RNA. Mean read depth for naive, central memory and regulatory T cell samples was around 3.8 million reads. Profiling relied on immunoSEQ multiplex PCR, and the TCRdb table lists in-frame clones only, not all of them. The table shows 600,000 or so clones, with about an eighth occurring only once. Every donor had blood drawn once into heparin, approximately 110 mL on average. J was trimmed by 6 bases and V by 7 bases; bases with no gene match: 8. This CDR3 contains 15 residues. Germline loops: CDR1 MDHEN, CDR2 SYDVKM. This clone was found a few times. Antigen specificity is unknown. Whole-study results and caveats: For Type 1 diabetes patients, all four CD4+ subsets carried TCRB CDR3s that were moderately but significantly shorter. cDNA sequencing could over-represent cells with high TCR expression. There was no resolution here of whether HLA type influences TCRB rearrangement.

This chain links TRBV28 with TRBJ2-1, with TRBD2 matching over 11 bases. Sequencing was performed on naive CD4+ T cells from blood. This TCR derives from a man in his thirties or forties with type 1 diabetes. The CDR3 spells CASTLAGGPLNEQFF. The CDR3 DNA reads TGTGCCAGCACGTTAGCGGGGGGGCCTCTCAATGAGCAGTTCTTC.